The clone carrying this TCR beta chain showed up many times. From RNA transcripts, TCR beta CDR3 regions were amplified. First-round RT-PCR with HTBI primers amplified the TCR CDR3 region. TCRdb reprocessed the multiplex PCR reads via MiXCR and lists one record per CDR3 protein. Seen here are around 600,000 distinct CDR3 sequences, approximately 15% observed once, and the top ten hold 9.5% to 15%. A Clinical Activity Score of at least 3, a NOSPECS grade of at least 4 and a duration under 3 months were recorded in the ophthalmopathy patients. The germline CDR1 and CDR2 sequences are SGHRS and YFSETQ. This CDR3 has 14 amino acids. V was clipped by 2 bases and J by 11 bases; unmatched bases: 10. This entry is derived from a study of T cells in Graves' hyperthyroidism and ophthalmopathy.

This receptor was identified in a woman aged 50 to 60 with Graves' ophthalmopathy. The chain joins TRBV5-1 to TRBJ1-1, with 9 bases lining up with TRBD1. Sequenced sample: blood. The CDR3 reads CASSFGTGSLGAFF. The CDR3, as DNA: TGCGCCAGCAGCTTCGGGACAGGGTCACTTGGCGCTTTCTTT.